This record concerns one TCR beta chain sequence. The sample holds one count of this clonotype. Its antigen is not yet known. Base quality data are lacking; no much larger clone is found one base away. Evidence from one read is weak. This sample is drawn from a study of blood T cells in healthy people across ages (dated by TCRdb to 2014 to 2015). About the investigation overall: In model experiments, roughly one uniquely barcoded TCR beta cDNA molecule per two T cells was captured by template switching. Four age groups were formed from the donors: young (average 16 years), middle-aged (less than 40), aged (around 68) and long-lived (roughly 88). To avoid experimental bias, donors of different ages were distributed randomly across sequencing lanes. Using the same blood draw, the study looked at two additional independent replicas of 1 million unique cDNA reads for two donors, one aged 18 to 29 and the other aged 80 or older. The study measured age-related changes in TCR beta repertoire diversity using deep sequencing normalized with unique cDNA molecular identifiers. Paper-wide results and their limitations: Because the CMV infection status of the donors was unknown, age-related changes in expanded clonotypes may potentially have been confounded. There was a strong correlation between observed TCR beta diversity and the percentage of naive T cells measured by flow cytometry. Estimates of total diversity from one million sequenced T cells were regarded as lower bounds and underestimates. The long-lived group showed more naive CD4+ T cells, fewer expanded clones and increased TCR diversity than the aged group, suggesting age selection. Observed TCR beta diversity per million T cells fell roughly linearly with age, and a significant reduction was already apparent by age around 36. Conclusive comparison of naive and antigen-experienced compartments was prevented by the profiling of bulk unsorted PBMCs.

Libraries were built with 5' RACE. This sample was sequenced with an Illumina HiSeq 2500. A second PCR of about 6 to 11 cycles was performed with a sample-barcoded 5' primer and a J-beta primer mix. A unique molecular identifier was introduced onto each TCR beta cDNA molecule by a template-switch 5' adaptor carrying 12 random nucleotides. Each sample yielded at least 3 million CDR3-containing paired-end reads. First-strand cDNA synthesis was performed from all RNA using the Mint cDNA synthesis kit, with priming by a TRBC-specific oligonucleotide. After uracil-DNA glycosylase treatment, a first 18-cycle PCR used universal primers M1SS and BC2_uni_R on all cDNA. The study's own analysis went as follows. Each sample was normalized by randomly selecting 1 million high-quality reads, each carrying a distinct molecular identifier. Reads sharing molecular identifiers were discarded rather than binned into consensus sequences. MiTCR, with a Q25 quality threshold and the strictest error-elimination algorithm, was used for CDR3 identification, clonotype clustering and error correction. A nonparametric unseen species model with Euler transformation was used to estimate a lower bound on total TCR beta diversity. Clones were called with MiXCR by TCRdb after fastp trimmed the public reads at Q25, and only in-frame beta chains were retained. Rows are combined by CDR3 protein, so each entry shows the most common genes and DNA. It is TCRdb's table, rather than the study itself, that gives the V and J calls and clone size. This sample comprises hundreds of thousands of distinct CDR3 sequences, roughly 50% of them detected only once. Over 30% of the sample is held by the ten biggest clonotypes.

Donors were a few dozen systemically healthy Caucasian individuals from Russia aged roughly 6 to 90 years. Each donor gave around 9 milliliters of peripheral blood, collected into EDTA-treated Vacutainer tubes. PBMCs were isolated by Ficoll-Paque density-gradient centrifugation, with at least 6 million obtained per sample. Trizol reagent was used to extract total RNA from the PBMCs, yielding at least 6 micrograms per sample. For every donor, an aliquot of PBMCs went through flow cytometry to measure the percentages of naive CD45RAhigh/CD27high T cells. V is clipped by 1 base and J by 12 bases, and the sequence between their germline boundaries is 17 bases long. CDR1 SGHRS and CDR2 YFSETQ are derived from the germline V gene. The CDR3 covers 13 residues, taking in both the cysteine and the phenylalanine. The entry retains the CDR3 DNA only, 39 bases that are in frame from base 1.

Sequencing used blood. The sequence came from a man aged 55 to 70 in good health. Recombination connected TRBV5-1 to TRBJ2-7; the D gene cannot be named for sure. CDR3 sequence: CASSLSSIETLYF. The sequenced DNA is TGCGCCAGCAGCTTGTCGTCCATAGAGACCCTGTACTTC.